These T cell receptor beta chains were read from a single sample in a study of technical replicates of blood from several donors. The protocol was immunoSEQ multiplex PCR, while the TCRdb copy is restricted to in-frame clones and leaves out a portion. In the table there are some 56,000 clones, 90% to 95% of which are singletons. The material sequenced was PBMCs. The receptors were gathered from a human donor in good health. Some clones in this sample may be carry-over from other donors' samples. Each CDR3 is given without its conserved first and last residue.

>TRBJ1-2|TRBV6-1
ASSEHAGQGAYGYT
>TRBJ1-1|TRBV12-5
ASGSGTPEAF
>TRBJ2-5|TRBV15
ATSGPERGFQETQY
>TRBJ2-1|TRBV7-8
ASTIAGTSGGPRANEQF
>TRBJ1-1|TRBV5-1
ASSVESTTEAF
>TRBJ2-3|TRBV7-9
ASSLAQSTDTQY
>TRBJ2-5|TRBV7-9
ASSLLQGASEQY
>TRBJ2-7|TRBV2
ASGGQGFYEQY
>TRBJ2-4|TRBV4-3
ASSQAVMAKNIQY
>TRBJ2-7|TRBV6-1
ASSGDRGSYEQY
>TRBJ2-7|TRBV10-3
ATRRDRGSEQY
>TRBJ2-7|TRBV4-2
ASSRPSELAGVYEQY
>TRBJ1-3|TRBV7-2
ASLISRENTIY
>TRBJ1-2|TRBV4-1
ASSQGAGQSLYGYT
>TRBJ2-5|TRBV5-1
ASSLLGEETQY
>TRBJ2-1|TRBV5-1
ASSLQGADNEQF
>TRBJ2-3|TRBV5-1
ASSLSGGDTQY
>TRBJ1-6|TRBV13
ASSFGWSSYNSPLH
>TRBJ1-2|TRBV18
ASSPSVQENYGYT
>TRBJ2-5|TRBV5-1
ASSIRGQETQY
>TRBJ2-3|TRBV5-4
ASAPSGGTDTQY
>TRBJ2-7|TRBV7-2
ASSRHSGTSPHEQY
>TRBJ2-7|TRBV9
ASSATDRFYEQY
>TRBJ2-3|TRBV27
ASSPRTDTQY
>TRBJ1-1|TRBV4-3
ASSQDWDREAEAF
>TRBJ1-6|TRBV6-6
ASSRQGENSPLH
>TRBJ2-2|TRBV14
ASSFRDRGAGELF
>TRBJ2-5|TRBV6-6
ASRAGALQETQY
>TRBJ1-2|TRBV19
ASSSGGGLNFIYGYT
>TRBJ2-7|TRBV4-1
ASSQDSPGPYEQY
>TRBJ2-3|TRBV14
ASSLRTGGADTQY
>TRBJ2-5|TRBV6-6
ASSYPNDRVETQY
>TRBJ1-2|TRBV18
ASSPGTANYGYT
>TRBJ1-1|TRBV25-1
ASSLTGRAF
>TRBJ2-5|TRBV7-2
ASSIMGSGGQETQY
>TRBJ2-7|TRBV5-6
ASSLSRQGPYEQY
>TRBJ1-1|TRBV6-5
ASSNRPGGAEAF
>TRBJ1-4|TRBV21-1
ASSRGRPCREKLF
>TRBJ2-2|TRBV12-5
ATYPGQGKAGELF
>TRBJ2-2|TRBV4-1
ASSLEGANTGELF
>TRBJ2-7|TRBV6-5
ASSYGPGNTYEQY
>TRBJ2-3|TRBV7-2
ASIPWWLGTDTQY
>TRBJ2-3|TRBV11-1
ASSPLGADTQY
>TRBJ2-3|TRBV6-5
ASRLAGGGTDTQY
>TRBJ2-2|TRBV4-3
ASSQGTTSGTAGELF
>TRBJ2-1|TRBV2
ASSDAGPVYNEQF
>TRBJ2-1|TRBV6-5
ATLTSGYNEQF
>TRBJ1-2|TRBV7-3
ASSLSGGTNYGYT
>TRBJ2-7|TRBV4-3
ASSQDIVLGGVDYEQY
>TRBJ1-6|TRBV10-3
AISAGDWSPLH
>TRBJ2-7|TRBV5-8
ASSLGGEVYEQY